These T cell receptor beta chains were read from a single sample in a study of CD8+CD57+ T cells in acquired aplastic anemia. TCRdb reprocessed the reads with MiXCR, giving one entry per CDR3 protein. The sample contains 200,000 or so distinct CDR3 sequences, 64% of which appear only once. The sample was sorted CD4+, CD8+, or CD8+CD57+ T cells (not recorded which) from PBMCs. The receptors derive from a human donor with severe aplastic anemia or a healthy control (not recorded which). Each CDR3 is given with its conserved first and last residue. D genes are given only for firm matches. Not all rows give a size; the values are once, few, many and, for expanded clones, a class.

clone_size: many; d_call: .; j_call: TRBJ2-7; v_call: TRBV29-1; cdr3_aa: CSVAGGRDSPYEQYF; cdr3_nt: TGCAGCGTTGCGGGGGGCCGGGACAGCCCCTACGAGCAGTACTTC
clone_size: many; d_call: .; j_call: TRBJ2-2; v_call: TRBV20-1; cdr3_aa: CSAPMGLNTGELFF; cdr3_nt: TGCAGTGCTCCCATGGGGCTGAACACCGGGGAGCTGTTTTTT
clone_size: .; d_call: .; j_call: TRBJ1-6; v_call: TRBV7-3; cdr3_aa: CASRPRTDQALHF; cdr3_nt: TGTGCCAGCAGACCCCGGACGGATCAAGCCCTCCACTTT
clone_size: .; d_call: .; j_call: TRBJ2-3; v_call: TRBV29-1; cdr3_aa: CSVEGGSTDTQYF; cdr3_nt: TGCAGCGTTGAAGGTGGCAGCACAGATACGCAGTATTTT
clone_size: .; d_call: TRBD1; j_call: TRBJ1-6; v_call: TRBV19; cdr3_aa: CASSFQGDRSPLHF; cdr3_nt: TGTGCCAGTAGTTTCCAGGGGGACCGTTCACCCCTCCACTTT
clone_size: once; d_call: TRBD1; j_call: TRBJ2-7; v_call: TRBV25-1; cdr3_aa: CASRTRGQGYEQYF; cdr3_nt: TGTGCCAGCAGGACCCGGGGACAGGGCTACGAGCAGTACTTC
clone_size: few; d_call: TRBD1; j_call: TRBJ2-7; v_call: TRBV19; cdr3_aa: CASSGTGFEQYF; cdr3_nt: TGTGCCAGTAGCGGGACAGGGTTCGAGCAGTACTTC
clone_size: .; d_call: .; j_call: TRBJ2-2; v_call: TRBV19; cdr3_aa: CASSTGRSNTGELFF; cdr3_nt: TGTGCCAGTAGTACGGGACGGTCGAACACCGGGGAGCTGTTTTTT
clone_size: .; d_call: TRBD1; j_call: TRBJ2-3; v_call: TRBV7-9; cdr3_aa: CASSLVATGPDTQYF; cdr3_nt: TGTGCCAGCAGCTTAGTAGCGACAGGGCCAGATACGCAGTATTTT
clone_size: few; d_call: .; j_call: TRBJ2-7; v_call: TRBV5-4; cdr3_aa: CASSLGGANNYEQYF; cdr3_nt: TGTGCCAGCAGCTTGGGCGGGGCTAACAACTACGAGCAGTACTTC
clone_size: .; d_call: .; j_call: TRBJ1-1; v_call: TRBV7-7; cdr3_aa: CASSLAGGSTEAFF; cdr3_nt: TGTGCTAGCAGCTTGGCGGGGGGGAGCACTGAAGCTTTCTTT
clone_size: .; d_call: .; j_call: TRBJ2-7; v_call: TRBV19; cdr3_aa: CASSLARDTYEQYF; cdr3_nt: TGTGCCAGTAGTCTAGCTCGGGACACCTACGAGCAGTACTTC
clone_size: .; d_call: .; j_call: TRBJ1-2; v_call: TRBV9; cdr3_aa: CASSDPSFGGGYTF; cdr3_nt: TGTGCCAGCAGCGATCCTTCATTTGGGGGGGGCTACACCTTC
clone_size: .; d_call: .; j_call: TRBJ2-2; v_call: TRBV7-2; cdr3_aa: CASSQTRNTGELFF; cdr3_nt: TGTGCCAGCAGCCAAACACGGAACACCGGGGAGCTGTTTTTT
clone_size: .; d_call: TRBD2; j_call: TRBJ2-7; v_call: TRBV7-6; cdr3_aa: CASSLLVAGGSYEQYF; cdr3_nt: TGTGCCAGCAGCTTATTGGTAGCGGGGGGCTCCTACGAGCAGTACTTC
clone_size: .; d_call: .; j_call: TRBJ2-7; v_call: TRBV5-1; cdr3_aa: CASAHNRNSYEQYF; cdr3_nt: TGCGCCAGCGCCCACAACAGGAACTCCTACGAGCAGTACTTC
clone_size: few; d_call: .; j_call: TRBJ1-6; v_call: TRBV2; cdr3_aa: CASSAFRSLHF; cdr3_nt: TGTGCCAGCAGCGCATTCCGGTCCCTCCACTTT
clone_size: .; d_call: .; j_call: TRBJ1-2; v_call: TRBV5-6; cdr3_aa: CASSHPGQDYGYTF; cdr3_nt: TGTGCCAGCAGCCACCCTGGGCAGGACTATGGCTACACCTTC
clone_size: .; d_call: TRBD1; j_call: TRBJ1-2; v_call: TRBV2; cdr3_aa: CASSSRDRGVYGYTF; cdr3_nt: TGTGCCAGCAGTTCCCGGGACAGGGGGGTCTATGGCTACACCTTC
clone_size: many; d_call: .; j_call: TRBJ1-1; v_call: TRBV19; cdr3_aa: CASSIGQLEAFF; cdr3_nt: TGTGCCAGTAGTATAGGACAGCTCGAAGCTTTCTTT
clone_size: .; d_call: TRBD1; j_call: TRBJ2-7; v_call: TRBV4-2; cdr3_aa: CASSQHRDRGLEQYF; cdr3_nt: TGTGCCAGCAGCCAGCACCGGGACAGGGGTCTGGAGCAGTACTTC
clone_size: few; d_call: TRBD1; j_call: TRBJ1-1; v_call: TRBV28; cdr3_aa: CASKSYGARGNTEAFF; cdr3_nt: TGTGCCAGCAAATCTTATGGGGCCAGGGGGAACACTGAAGCCTTCTTT
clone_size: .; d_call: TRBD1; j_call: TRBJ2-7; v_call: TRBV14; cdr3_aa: CASSLDRGRLVWEQYF; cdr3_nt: TGTGCCAGCAGCCTCGACAGGGGCCGACTTGTGTGGGAGCAGTACTTC
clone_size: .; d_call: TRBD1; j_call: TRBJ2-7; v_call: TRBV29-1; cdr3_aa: CSAGTGAYEQYF; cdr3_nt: TGCAGCGCCGGGACAGGGGCCTACGAGCAGTACTTC
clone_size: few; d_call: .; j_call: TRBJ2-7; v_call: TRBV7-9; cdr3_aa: CASRSLSSYEQYF; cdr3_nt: TGTGCCAGCAGAAGTCTGAGCTCCTACGAGCAGTACTTC
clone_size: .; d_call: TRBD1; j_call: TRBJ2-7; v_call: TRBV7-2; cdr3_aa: CASRQDRNSYEQCF; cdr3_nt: TGTGCCAGCAGGCAGGACAGGAACTCGTACGAGCAGTGCTTC
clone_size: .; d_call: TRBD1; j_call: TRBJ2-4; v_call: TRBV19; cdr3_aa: CASGDRGLAKNIQYF; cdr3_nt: TGTGCCAGCGGAGACAGGGGGCTGGCCAAAAACATTCAGTACTTC
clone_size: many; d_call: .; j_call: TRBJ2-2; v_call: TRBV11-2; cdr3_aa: CASSLEVSRAYGELFF; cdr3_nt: TGTGCCAGCAGCTTAGAAGTATCCAGGGCGTACGGGGAGCTGTTTTTT
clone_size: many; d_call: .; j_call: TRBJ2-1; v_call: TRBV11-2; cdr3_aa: CASSLSAAKSYNEQFF; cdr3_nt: TGTGCCAGCAGCTTATCGGCGGCAAAATCCTACAATGAGCAGTTCTTC
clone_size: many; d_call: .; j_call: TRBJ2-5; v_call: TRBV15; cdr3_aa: CATSRGTAGETQYF; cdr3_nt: TGTGCCACCAGCAGAGGGACGGCGGGGGAGACCCAGTACTTC
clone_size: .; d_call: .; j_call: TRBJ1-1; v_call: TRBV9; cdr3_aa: CASSARGEVTEAFF; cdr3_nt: TGTGCCAGCAGCGCCAGGGGAGAGGTCACTGAAGCTTTCTTT
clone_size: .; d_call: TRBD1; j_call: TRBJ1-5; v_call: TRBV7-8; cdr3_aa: CASSLDGTAHQPQHF; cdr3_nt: TGTGCCAGCAGCTTAGACGGGACAGCTCATCAGCCCCAGCATTTT
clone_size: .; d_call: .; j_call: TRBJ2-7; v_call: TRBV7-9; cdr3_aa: CASSLGPGNYEQYF; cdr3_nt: TGTGCCAGCAGCTTAGGTCCAGGGAACTACGAGCAGTACTTC
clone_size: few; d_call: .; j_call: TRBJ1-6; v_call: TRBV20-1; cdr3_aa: CSAEGTVDNSPLHF; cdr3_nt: TGCAGTGCCGAAGGGACGGTCGATAATTCACCCCTCCACTTT
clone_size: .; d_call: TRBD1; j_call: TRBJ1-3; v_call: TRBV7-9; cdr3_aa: CASSVGTGTEYKARNTIYF; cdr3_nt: TGTGCCAGCAGCGTCGGGACAGGGACGGAGTATAAGGCCCGAAACACCATATATTTT
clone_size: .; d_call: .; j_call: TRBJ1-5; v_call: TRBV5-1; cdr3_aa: CASSLRGDANQPQHF; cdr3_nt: TGCGCCAGCAGCTTGAGAGGGGATGCCAATCAGCCCCAGCATTTT
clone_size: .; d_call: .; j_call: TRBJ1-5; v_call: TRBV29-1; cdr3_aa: CSVARDSNQPQHF; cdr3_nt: TGCAGCGTTGCCCGGGACAGCAATCAGCCCCAGCATTTT
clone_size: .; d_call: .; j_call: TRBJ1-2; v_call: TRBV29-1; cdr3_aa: CSVRDPRHGYTF; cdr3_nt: TGCAGCGTCCGGGACCCCAGGCATGGCTACACCTTC
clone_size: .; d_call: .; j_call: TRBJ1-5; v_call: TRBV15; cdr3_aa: CATSGGGGRQPQHF; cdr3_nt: TGTGCCACCAGCGGGGGAGGCGGCCGTCAGCCCCAGCATTTT
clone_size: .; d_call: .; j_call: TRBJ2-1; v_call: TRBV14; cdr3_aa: CASSRGGAINEQFF; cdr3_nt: TGTGCCAGCAGCCGAGGCGGGGCTATCAATGAGCAGTTCTTC
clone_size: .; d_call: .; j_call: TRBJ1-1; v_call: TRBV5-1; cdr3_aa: CASSLEQLNTEAFF; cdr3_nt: TGTGCCAGCAGCTTGGAACAACTGAACACTGAAGCTTTCTTT
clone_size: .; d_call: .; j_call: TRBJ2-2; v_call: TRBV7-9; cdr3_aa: CASSLGGVDTGELFF; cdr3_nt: TGTGCCAGCAGCTTAGGTGGCGTTGACACCGGGGAGCTGTTTTTT
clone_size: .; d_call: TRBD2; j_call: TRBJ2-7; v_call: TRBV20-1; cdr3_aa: CSATSFEGTTYEQYF; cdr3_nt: TGCAGTGCCACTTCTTTCGAGGGGACTACCTACGAGCAGTACTTC
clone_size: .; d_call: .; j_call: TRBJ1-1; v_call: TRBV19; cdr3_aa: CASSAQGETEAFF; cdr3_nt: TGTGCCAGTAGTGCACAGGGAGAGACTGAAGCTTTCTTT
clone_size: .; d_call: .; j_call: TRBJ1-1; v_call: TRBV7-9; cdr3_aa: CASTPGVGDHF; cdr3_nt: TGTGCCAGCACCCCTGGGGTAGGCGACCACTTT
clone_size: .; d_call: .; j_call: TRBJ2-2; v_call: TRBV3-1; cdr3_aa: CASSQGSDHGEPFF; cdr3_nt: TGTGCCAGCAGCCAGGGGTCAGACCACGGGGAGCCGTTTTTT